The T cell receptor (beta chain) described here comes from a study of beta chain features in type 1 diabetes. Background on the study: The patient and healthy donor groups were comparable for age, gender and cell yields. The study's findings and limits: Whatever favoring of shorter templates PCR might show would apply equally to patients and controls. Whether TCRB rearrangement is influenced by HLA type went unresolved here. Type 1 diabetes patients showed a moderate but significant shortening of TCRB CDR3s in all four CD4+ subsets.

There are a few counts of this clone. Its target is unknown. Investigators reverse transcribed all isolated RNA, so they sequenced expressed TCRB transcripts. Each sample of naive, central memory or regulatory T cells had, on average, around 3.3 million reads. Using immunoSEQ multiplex PCR, the repertoire was profiled, and TCRdb retains in-frame clones only, with some absent. The sample carries hundreds of thousands of clones, about 14% recorded once. V was pared by 7 bases and J by 2 bases, with 15 bases of the junction left unmatched. The germline gives CDR1 MNHEY, CDR2 SMNVEV (reference sequence). This CDR3 spans 18 amino acids.

V and J are TRBV27 and TRBJ2-3; 10 positions agree with TRBD1. The TCR originated in a man in his late teens or twenties with type 1 diabetes. The sample comprised naive CD4+ T cells from blood. The CDR3 DNA reads as TGTGCCAGCACCCGGGACAGGGGTGCTGGGTTATACACAGATACGCAGTATTTT. Its translation is CASTRDRGAGLYTDTQYF.